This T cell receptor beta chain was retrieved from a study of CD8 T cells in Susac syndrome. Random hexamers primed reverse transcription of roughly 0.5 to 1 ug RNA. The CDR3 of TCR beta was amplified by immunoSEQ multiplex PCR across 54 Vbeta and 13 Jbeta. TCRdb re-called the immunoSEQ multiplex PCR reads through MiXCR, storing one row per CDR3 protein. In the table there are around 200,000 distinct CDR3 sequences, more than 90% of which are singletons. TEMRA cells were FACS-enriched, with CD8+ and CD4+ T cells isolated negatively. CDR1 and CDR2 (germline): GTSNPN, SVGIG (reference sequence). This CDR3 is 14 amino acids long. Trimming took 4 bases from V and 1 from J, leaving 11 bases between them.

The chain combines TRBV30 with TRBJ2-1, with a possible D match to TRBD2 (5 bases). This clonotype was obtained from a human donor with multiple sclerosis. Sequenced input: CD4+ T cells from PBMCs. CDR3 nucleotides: TGTGCCTGGACTCCGGGATTTTCCTACAATGAGCAGTTCTTC. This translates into CAWTPGFSYNEQFF. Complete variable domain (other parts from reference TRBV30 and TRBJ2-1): SQTIHQWPATLVQPVGSPLSLECTVEGTSNPNLYWYRQAAGRGLQLLFYSVGIGQISSEVPQNLSASRPQDRQFILSSKKLLLSDSGFYLCAWTPGFSYNEQFFGPGTRLTVL.